A single sample is the source of the 22 T cell receptor beta chains below, sequenced in a study of shared T cell receptors in the human thymus. The assay was immunoSEQ multiplex PCR, and TCRdb's table has in-frame clones only and misses some. The sample yields under 850,000 clones, approximately 88% seen once. In addition, the sample was reused for a study of human thymus T cells.

Sequencing was carried out using thymocytes. The receptors were sampled from a boy less than two years old with a congenital heart defect.

The genes are TRBV7-2 and TRBJ1-6; D is perhaps TRBD1 (6 bases). Germline V CDR1 and CDR2: SGHTA, FQGNSA. The CDR3 runs to 14 residues. V was clipped by 5 bases and J by 6 bases, with 11 bases between them. CDR3 protein: CASSTGLINSPLHF. Here the CDR3 DNA reads TGTGCCAGCAGCACAGGGCTGATTAATTCACCCCTCCACTTT.

V is TRBV7-9 and J is TRBJ2-7, with D possibly matching TRBD2 (6 bases). V was shortened by 5 bases and J by 0 bases, with 8 bases between the two germline ends. Germline V lookup: CDR1 SEHNR, CDR2 FQNEAQ (reference sequence). CDR3 length: 13 residues. CDR3 sequence: CASSAGTSYEQYF. The CDR3, as DNA: TGTGCCAGCAGCGCGGGAACCTCCTACGAGCAGTACTTC.

This clone was found once. The rearrangement joins TRBV2 to TRBJ1-1; tentative D call: TRBD1 (5 bases). CDR1 is SNHLY and CDR2 is FYNNEI in the germline V gene. With 2 bases removed from V and 11 bases from J, the gap between germline ends came to 9 bases. CDR3 length: 11 amino acids. Written as DNA, the CDR3 is TGTGCCAGCAGTGAACAGGGTGGGGCTTTCTTT. The encoded protein is CASSEQGGAFF.

The V and J genes are TRBV5-6 and TRBJ1-4, with D possibly matching TRBD1 (5 bases). Trimming left V 2 bases short and J 1 base short, with 12 bases between. The CDR3 has 16 residues. CDR1 is SGHDT, CDR2 YYEEEE, per germline. CDR3 amino acids: CASSFGPDRTNEKLFF. DNA of the CDR3: TGTGCCAGCAGCTTCGGCCCCGACAGAACTAATGAAAAACTGTTTTTT. The full variable domain, rest sourced from reference TRBV5-6 and TRBJ1-4, is DAGVTQSPTHLIKTRGQQVTLRCSPKSGHDTVSWYQQALGQGPQFIFQYYEEEERQRGNFPDRFSGHQFPNYSSELNVNALLLGDSALYLCASSFGPDRTNEKLFFGSGTQLSVL.

V usage is TRBV5-4 and J usage is TRBJ2-7, with D maybe TRBD1 (6 bases). The CDR3 has 15 amino acids. Trimming cost V 0 bases and J 1 base, with 11 bases left between them. Per germline, CDR1 SGHNT and CDR2 YYREEE (reference sequence). This CDR3 is CASSLATDSSYEQYF. The CDR3 DNA is TGTGCCAGCAGCTTGGCCACGGACAGTTCCTACGAGCAGTACTTC.

The chain carries TRBV5-1 and TRBJ2-1, with TRBD2 as a possible D gene (6 bases). V shed 0 bases and J shed 7 bases, with 23 bases lying between them. This CDR3 is built from 18 residues. From germline, CDR1 is SGHRS and CDR2 YFSETQ. The CDR3 bases are TGCGCCAGCAGCTTGGGCGGACCTAGCGCCCTGCCAGAGAATGAGCAGTTCTTC. It specifies CASSLGGPSALPENEQFF.

The rearrangement joins TRBV27 to TRBJ1-1, with D possibly matching TRBD1 (5 bases). CDR1 is MNHEY and CDR2 is SMNVEV in the germline V gene (reference sequence). V was trimmed by 5 bases and J by 4 bases, leaving 26 bases between them. The CDR3 totals 18 residues. The CDR3 nucleotides read TGTGCCAGCAGTCCCAGACCCCCGCGACAGTTAGGCGGCACTGAAGCTTTCTTT. This codes for CASSPRPPRQLGGTEAFF.

This chain joins TRBV11-2 and TRBJ1-4; TRBD1 matches 12 bases. J lost 10 bases, V lost 1 base, and 1 base had no gene match. The V gene's germline CDR1 is SGHAT and CDR2 FQNNGV. The CDR3 totals 14 residues. The CDR3 loop is CASSLGDRGPKLFF. CDR3 in DNA: TGTGCCAGCAGCTTAGGGGACAGGGGGCCAAAACTGTTTTTT.

The chain is built from TRBV4-3 and TRBJ2-7; D remains unclear. CDR3 length: 15 amino acids. Germline V CDR1 and CDR2: LGHNA, YSLEER. Trimming removed 1 base at V and 3 bases at J, with 13 bases between. CDR3 sequence (DNA): TGCGCCAGCAGCCAAGGAGGTCCCCTATACTACGAGCAGTACTTC. This sequence encodes CASSQGGPLYYEQYF.

The J gene is TRBJ2-7, the V gene TRBV2, with 10 bases identical to TRBD2. Germline V lookup: CDR1 SNHLY, CDR2 FYNNEI. There are 15 residues in the CDR3. J gave up 6 bases and V 6 bases, and 11 bases lay outside the gene matches. The CDR3 region is CASRSPSGSIGEQYF. The CDR3 nucleotides are TGTGCCAGCAGATCTCCTAGCGGGAGTATTGGCGAGCAGTACTTC.

This clone came up once. CDR3 region: CASSQDCRDRGQDEQFF. In DNA, the CDR3 is TGCGCCAGCAGCCAAGATTGTCGGGACAGGGGGCAGGATGAGCAGTTCTTC. The V and J genes are TRBV4-3 and TRBJ2-1; 12 nucleotides line up with TRBD1. This CDR3 has 17 residues. Losses at the gene ends were 0 bases for V and 8 bases for J; bases not matched to a gene: 8. The germline V gene encodes CDR1 LGHNA and CDR2 YSLEER.

J is TRBJ2-7 and V is TRBV6-1, with 15 nucleotides matching TRBD2. The CDR3 loop spans 18 amino acids. The ends lost 3 bases at V and 4 bases at J; junction bases unmatched: 10. Germline CDR1 is MNHNS and CDR2 is SASEGT. The CDR3 loop reads CASSEMRTSGRARYEQYF. In DNA form, the CDR3 reads TGTGCCAGCAGTGAGATGAGGACTAGCGGGAGGGCCAGGTACGAGCAGTACTTC.

V gene TRBV28 combines with J gene TRBJ2-3, with 7 bases aligning to TRBD2. The CDR3 spans 15 residues. V gave up 2 bases and J gave up 4 bases; unmatched junction bases: 6. Looked up from germline, CDR1 is MDHEN and CDR2 is SYDVKM. The CDR3 loop is CASSLRGLGADTQYF. CDR3 nucleotides: TGTGCCAGCAGTTTACGCGGACTAGGGGCAGATACGCAGTATTTT.

CDR3 in DNA: TGCGCCAGCAGCCGGGACAGGGGCGCTAACAATGAGCAGTTCTTC. Protein sequence: CASSRDRGANNEQFF. The J gene is TRBJ2-1, the V gene TRBV4-3, with TRBD1 identical over 10 bases. The V gene end was trimmed by 4 bases and the J gene end by 5 bases; junction bases not matched to a gene: 5. Looked up from germline, CDR1 is LGHNA and CDR2 is YSLEER. The CDR3 has 15 residues.

CDR3 amino acids: CASSLRGGGENTIYF. CDR3 bases: TGTGCCAGCAGTTTACGGGGAGGGGGAGAAAACACCATATATTTT. The chain has TRBV27 and TRBJ1-3, with TRBD1 as a possible D gene (6 bases). V lost 2 bases and J 6 bases, leaving 14 bases between the germline ends. This CDR3 region has 15 residues. Germline loops: CDR1 MNHEY, CDR2 SMNVEV (reference sequence).

The chain carries TRBV4-3 and TRBJ2-1; possible D gene TRBD2, 6 bases. Trimming cost V 0 bases and J 2 bases, with 8 bases left between them. The germline CDR1 and CDR2 sequences are LGHNA and YSLEER. CDR3 size: 15 residues. The CDR3 DNA is TGCGCCAGCAGCCAAGAGAGGACTACCTACAATGAGCAGTTCTTC. Protein: CASSQERTTYNEQFF.

The CDR3 DNA reads TGTGCCAGCAGCAAAGCTAGCGGGAGGGCCCCAGATACGCAGTATTTT. The encoded protein is CASSKASGRAPDTQYF. The chain joins TRBV7-2 to TRBJ2-3; 12 bases map to TRBD2. V dropped 5 bases and J dropped 4; count of bases not matched to a gene: 7. CDR1 and CDR2 (germline): SGHTA, FQGNSA. The CDR3 runs to 16 residues. The entire variable domain, with the rest obtained from reference TRBV7-2 and TRBJ2-3, is as follows: GAGVSQSPSNKVTEKGKDVELRCDPISGHTALYWYRQSLGQGLEFLIYFQGNSAPDKSGLPSDRFSAERTGGSVSTLTIQRTQQEDSAVYLCASSKASGRAPDTQYFGPGTRLTVL.

This clone was counted a few times. V and J are TRBV29-1 and TRBJ1-1; tentative D call: TRBD1 (5 bases). The CDR3 runs to 13 residues. V was trimmed by 3 bases and J by 11 bases, leaving 19 bases between them. CDR1 SQVTM and CDR2 ANQGSEA come from the germline V gene. The CDR3 sequence: CSVDRAVLPSAFF. Here the CDR3 DNA reads TGCAGCGTTGACAGGGCGGTCCTACCCTCCGCTTTCTTT.

This chain joins TRBV27 and TRBJ2-5; tentative D call: TRBD2 (5 bases). Looked up from germline, CDR1 is MNHEY and CDR2 is SMNVEV (reference sequence). This CDR3 contains 14 residues. Trimming cost V 5 bases and J 2 bases, with 12 bases left between them. The CDR3 spells CASSLDSVQETQYF. The DNA for the CDR3 is TGTGCCAGCAGTCTGGATAGCGTACAAGAGACCCAGTACTTC.

This rearrangement joins TRBV27 to TRBJ2-7; D is ambiguous. This CDR3 region has 14 residues. Germline loops: CDR1 MNHEY, CDR2 SMNVEV (reference sequence). V dropped 7 bases and J dropped 0 bases, with 13 bases sitting between them. CDR3 amino acids: CASKERPFSYEQYF. In DNA, the CDR3 is TGTGCCAGCAAGGAGCGACCTTTCTCCTACGAGCAGTACTTC.

This chain connects TRBV6-5 to TRBJ2-2, with D possibly matching TRBD2 (5 bases). V was cut by 9 bases and J by 3 bases, with 11 bases left in between. The CDR3 is 13 amino acids. Germline V gene sequence: CDR1 MNHEY, CDR2 SVGAGI. The CDR3 is CASCGPHTGELFF. CDR3 DNA: TGTGCCAGTTGCGGGCCCCACACCGGGGAGCTGTTTTTT.

J is TRBJ2-1 and V is TRBV9; 8 positions match TRBD2. J gave up 1 base and V 3 bases, and 18 bases lay outside the gene matches. CDR3 length: 20 amino acids. The germline V gene has CDR1 SGDLS and CDR2 YYNGEE. In DNA form, the CDR3 reads TGTGCCAGCAGCGCACCCCGAAGCGGGAGCGGGAGAGGGTCCTACAATGAGCAGTTCTTC. Its protein product is CASSAPRSGSGRGSYNEQFF.